The clone carrying this T cell receptor (beta chain) was picked up many times. The trim removed 7 bases at V and 2 bases at J, leaving 11 bases unmatched. The CDR3 has 16 amino acids. In germline, CDR1 is SQVTM, CDR2 ANQGSEA. This record belongs to a study of T cells after yellow fever vaccination. TCRdb reprocessed the 5' RACE reads via MiXCR and lists one record per CDR3 protein. The repertoire has some 110,000 distinct CDR3 sequences, 7.5% to 9.5% of them found once; the top ten carry over 25%. Sequenced material: CD8+ T cells sorted from PBMCs, taken 45 days after the yellow fever booster vaccination. The chain recombines TRBV29-1 with TRBJ2-2; 9 bases align to TRBD2. The sequence derives from a young man who received the YFV17D yellow fever vaccine. CDR3 nucleotide sequence: TGCAGCGCCTCGGGGCTAGCGGGAACTAACACCGGGGAGCTGTTTTTT. The encoded protein is CSASGLAGTNTGELFF.